This T cell receptor (beta chain) was documented in a study of CD8+CD57+ T cells in acquired aplastic anemia. Germline V lookup: CDR1 KGHDR, CDR2 SFDVKD. V gave up 2 bases and J gave up 13 bases, with 11 bases separating them. The CDR3 sequence is 12 residues long. It was genomic DNA that served as the template for profiling TCR beta VDJ and CDR3. TCRdb fed the reads into MiXCR, producing one record per CDR3 protein. The sample holds more than 150,000 distinct CDR3 sequences, 40% to 50% seen once. This chain uses TRBV24-1 with TRBJ2-1; D gene unclear. The sequenced sample was sorted CD4+, CD8+, or CD8+CD57+ T cells (not recorded which) from PBMCs. The receptor was isolated from a human donor in good health. The CDR3: CATSDSSGNQFF. DNA for the CDR3: TGTGCCACCAGTGATTCCTCAGGTAACCAGTTCTTC.